These T cell receptor beta chains were read from a single sample in a study of OX40 agonist ivuxolimab in advanced cancers. Data came from immunoSEQ multiplex PCR; TCRdb stores just in-frame clones and leaves some out. Of 65,000 to 80,000 clones listed, roughly nine tenths were seen once; the top ten hold 10% to 15%. Here the sequenced sample was CD4+ or CD8+ T cells sorted from blood, taken in a trial of the OX40 agonist ivuxolimab. These receptors were collected from an adult with an advanced solid tumor such as melanoma, head and neck, liver or kidney cancer. The CDR3 runs from the conserved cysteine through the conserved F or W. The D gene is left open where the match is weak.

TGTGCCAGCAGCCCAGGGGCCACTGAAGCTTTCTTT,CASSPGATEAFF,TRBJ1-1,TRBV11-2,.
TGCGCCAGCAGTTATACTAGCGGGGCTTCCTACGAGCAGTACTTC,CASSYTSGASYEQYF,TRBJ2-7,TRBV10-2,TRBD2
TGTGCCAGTACCGCCGAGGGGACAGCGACAGATACGCAGTATTTT,CASTAEGTATDTQYF,TRBJ2-3,TRBV19,TRBD1
TGTGCCAGCAGCTTAAGCCCGACTAGCGGGAGGCAGAATGAGCAGTTCTTC,CASSLSPTSGRQNEQFF,TRBJ2-1,TRBV7-2,TRBD2
TGTGCCAGCAGCAAACAGGCGGGGGCTAGCACAGATACGCAGTATTTT,CASSKQAGASTDTQYF,TRBJ2-3,TRBV7-2,.
TGTGCCAGCAGCCAACAGGGGCGAGGGAACACCGGGGAGCTGTTTTTT,CASSQQGRGNTGELFF,TRBJ2-2,TRBV7-3,TRBD1
TGCAGCGTTCCCAAAGCGAACACCGGGGAGCTGTTTTTT,CSVPKANTGELFF,TRBJ2-2,TRBV29-1,.
TGTGCCAGCAGTTACTCGGAAAGGTACTCTGGAAACACCATATATTTT,CASSYSERYSGNTIYF,TRBJ1-3,TRBV6-6,.
TGTGCCAGCAGCTTGGCCTTAGCGGGATCGGGCACCGGGGAGCTGTTTTTT,CASSLALAGSGTGELFF,TRBJ2-2,TRBV7-9,TRBD2
TGTGCCATCAGTGAGGGTGGGGGCCAGTATTTT,CAISEGGGQYF,TRBJ2-3,TRBV10-3,.
TGTGCCAGCAGCCCACAGGTGAACACTGAAGCTTTCTTT,CASSPQVNTEAFF,TRBJ1-1,TRBV7-6,.
TGTGCCAGCAGCTTAGGACAGCAAGAGGGAATTCAGTACGAGCAGTACTTC,CASSLGQQEGIQYEQYF,TRBJ2-7,TRBV7-9,.
TGCAGCGTTGAGGTCAGAGACTACGAGCAGTACTTC,CSVEVRDYEQYF,TRBJ2-7,TRBV29-1,.
TGTGCCATCAGACCGGGGGACAATGAGCAGTTCTTC,CAIRPGDNEQFF,TRBJ2-1,TRBV10-3,.
TGTGCCAGCAGCGGAGAGGGGGCCGGGGCTTTCTTT,CASSGEGAGAFF,TRBJ1-1,TRBV11-2,TRBD1
TGTGCCAGCAGTCCCGGGACAGGGATCCACGAGCAGTACTTC,CASSPGTGIHEQYF,TRBJ2-7,TRBV25-1,TRBD1
TGTGCCAGCAGCTTAGGAGGGAACACTGAAGCTTTCTTT,CASSLGGNTEAFF,TRBJ1-1,TRBV27,.
TGTGCCAGCAGTTCTCAGGACAGGGGGGAGACCCAGTACTTC,CASSSQDRGETQYF,TRBJ2-5,TRBV5-4,TRBD1
TGTGCCAGCGCCGGCGGCCCCTACGAGCAGTACTTC,CASAGGPYEQYF,TRBJ2-7,TRBV27,.
TGTGCCAGCAGTTCTCGGGAAATTCCGAGGCAGTACTTC,CASSSREIPRQYF,TRBJ2-7,TRBV27,.
TGTGCCAGCAGTTACATGGGGGGAGAGGGGAATGAGCAGTTCTTC,CASSYMGGEGNEQFF,TRBJ2-1,TRBV6-6,.
TGTGCCAGCAAGGACAGGGAGCAACACGAGCAGTACTTC,CASKDREQHEQYF,TRBJ2-7,TRBV2,TRBD1
TGTGCCAGCAGCCTCAGGACGGGCCTAATGAACACTGAAGCTTTCTTT,CASSLRTGLMNTEAFF,TRBJ1-1,TRBV13,.